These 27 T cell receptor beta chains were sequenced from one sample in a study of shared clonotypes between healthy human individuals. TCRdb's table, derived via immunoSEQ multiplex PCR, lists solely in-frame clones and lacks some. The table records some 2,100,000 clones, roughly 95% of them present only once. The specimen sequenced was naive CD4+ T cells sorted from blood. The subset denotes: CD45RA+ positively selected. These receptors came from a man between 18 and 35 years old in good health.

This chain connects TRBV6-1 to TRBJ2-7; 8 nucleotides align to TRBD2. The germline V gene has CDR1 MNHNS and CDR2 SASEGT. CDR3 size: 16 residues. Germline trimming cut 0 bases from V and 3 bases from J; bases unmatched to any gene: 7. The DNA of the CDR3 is TGTGCCAGCAGTGAAGCGCCTGGAGCGGGAGTCTACGAGCAGTACTTC. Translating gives CASSEAPGAGVYEQYF.

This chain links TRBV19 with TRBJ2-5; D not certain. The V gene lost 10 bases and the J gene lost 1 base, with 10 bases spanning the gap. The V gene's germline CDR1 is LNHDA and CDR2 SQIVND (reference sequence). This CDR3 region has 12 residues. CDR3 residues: CATEDGQETQYF. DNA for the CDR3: TGTGCCACCGAGGACGGCCAAGAGACCCAGTACTTC.

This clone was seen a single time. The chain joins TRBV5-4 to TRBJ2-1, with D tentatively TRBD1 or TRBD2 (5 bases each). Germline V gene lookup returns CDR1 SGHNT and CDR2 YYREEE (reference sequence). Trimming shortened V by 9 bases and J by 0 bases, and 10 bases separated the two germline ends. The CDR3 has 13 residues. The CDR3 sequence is CAMGRGSYNEQFF. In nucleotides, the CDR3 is TGTGCCATGGGACGGGGCTCCTACAATGAGCAGTTCTTC.

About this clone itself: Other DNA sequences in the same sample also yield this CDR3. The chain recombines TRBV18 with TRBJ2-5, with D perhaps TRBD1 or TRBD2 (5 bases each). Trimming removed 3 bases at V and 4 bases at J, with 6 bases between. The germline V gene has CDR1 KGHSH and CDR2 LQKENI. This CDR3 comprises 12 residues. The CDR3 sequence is CASSPGTETQYF. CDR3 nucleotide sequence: TGTGCCAGCTCACCTGGGACAGAGACCCAGTACTTC. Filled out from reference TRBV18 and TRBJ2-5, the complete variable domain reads NAGVMQNPRHLVRRRGQEARLRCSPMKGHSHVYWYRQLPEEGLKFMVYLQKENIIDESGMPKERFSAEFPKEGPSILRIQQVVRGDSAAYFCASSPGTETQYFGPGTRLLVL.

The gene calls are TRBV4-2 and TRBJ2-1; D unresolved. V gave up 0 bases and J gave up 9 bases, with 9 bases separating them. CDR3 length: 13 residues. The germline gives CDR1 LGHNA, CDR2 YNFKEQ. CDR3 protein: CASSQDQGSEQFF. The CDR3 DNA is TGTGCCAGCAGCCAAGATCAAGGAAGTGAGCAGTTCTTC.

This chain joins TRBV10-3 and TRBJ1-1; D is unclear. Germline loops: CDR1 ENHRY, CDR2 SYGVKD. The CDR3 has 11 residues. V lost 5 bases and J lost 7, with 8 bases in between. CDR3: CAISQDFEAFF. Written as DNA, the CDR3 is TGTGCCATCAGTCAGGACTTTGAAGCTTTCTTT.

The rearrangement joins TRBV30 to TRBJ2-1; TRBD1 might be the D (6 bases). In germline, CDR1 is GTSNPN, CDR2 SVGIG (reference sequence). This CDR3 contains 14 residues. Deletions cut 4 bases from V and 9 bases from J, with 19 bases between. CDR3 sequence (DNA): TGTGCCTGGAAAGCCCTGCAGGGGTCGGGTGAGCAGTTCTTC. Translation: CAWKALQGSGEQFF.

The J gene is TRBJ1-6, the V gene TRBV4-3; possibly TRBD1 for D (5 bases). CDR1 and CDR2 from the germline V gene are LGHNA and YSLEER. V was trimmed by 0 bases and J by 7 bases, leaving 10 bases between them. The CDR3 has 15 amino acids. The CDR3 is CASSQDSGSNSPLHF. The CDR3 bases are TGCGCCAGCAGCCAAGATTCAGGGTCAAATTCACCCCTCCACTTT.

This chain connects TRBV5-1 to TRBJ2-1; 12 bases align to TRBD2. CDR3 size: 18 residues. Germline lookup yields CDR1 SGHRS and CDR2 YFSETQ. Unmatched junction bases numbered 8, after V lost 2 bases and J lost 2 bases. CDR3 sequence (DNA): TGCGCCAGCAGCTTTGGGTCTAGCGGGAGGGCTACCTACAATGAGCAGTTCTTC. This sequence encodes CASSFGSSGRATYNEQFF.

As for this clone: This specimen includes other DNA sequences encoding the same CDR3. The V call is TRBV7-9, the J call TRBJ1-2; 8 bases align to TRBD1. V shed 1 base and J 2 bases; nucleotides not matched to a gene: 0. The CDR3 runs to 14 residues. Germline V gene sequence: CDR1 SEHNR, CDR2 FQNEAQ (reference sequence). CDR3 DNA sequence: TGTGCCAGCAGCTTAGACAGGGGGAACTATGGCTACACCTTC. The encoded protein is CASSLDRGNYGYTF.

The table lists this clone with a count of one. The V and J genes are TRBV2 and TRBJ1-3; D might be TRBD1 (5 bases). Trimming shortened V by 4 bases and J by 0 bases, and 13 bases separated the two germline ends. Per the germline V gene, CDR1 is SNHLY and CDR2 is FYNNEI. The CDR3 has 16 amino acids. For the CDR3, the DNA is TGTGCCAGCAGTGGAGACAGTCATTTCTCTGGAAACACCATATATTTT. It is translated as CASSGDSHFSGNTIYF. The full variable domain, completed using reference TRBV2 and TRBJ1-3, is EPEVTQTPSHQVTQMGQEVILRCVPISNHLYFYWYRQILGQKVEFLVSFYNNEISEKSEIFDDQFSVERPDGSNFTLKIRSTKLEDSAMYFCASSGDSHFSGNTIYFGEGSWLTVV.

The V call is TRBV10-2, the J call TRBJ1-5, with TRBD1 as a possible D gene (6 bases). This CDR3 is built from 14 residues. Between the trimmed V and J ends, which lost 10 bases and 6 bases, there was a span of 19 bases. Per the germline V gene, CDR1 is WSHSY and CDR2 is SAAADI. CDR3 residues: CATASGRGFQPQHF. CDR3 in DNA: TGCGCCACCGCTAGTGGCAGGGGTTTTCAGCCCCAGCATTTT.

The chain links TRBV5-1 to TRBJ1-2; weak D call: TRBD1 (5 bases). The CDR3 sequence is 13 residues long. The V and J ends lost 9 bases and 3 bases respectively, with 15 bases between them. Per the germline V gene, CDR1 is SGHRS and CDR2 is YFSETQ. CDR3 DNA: TGCGCCACCACGGGGGGATTGGACTATGGCTACACCTTC. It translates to CATTGGLDYGYTF.

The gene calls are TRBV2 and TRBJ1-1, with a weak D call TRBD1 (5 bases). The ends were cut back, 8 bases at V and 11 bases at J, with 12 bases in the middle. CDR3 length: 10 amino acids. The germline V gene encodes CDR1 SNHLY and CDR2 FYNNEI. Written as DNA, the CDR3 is TGTGCCAGCTTCCAGGGCCTGGCTTTCTTT. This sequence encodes CASFQGLAFF.

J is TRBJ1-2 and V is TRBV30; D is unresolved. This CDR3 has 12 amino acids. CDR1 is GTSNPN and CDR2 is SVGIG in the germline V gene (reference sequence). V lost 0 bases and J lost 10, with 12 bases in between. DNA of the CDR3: TGTGCCTGGAGTGTAACGGTGAACCTCTACACCTTC. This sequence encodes CAWSVTVNLYTF.

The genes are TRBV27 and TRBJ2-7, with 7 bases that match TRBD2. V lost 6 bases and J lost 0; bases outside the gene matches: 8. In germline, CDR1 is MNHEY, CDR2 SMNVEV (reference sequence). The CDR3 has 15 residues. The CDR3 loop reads CASRHRDYLSYEQYF. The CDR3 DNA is TGTGCCAGCAGGCACCGGGACTACCTCTCCTACGAGCAGTACTTC.

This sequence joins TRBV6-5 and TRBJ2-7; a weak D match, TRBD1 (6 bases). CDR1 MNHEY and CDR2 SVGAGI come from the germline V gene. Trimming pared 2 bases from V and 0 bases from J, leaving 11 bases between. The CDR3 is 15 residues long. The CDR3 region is CASSYNRDLSYEQYF. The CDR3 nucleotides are TGTGCCAGCAGTTACAACAGGGACCTCTCCTACGAGCAGTACTTC.

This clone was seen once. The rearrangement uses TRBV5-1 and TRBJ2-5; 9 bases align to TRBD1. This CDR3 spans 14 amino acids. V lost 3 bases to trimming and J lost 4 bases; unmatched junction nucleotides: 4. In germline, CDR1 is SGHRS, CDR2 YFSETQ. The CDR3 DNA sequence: TGCGCCAGCAGCTCAGCGGACAGGGGAGAGACCCAGTACTTC. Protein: CASSSADRGETQYF.

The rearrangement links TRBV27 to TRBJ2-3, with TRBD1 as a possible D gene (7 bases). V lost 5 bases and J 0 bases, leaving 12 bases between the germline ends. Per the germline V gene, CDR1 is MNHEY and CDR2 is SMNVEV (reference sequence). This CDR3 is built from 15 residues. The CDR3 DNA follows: TGTGCCAGCAGTGCGACAGGGACTAGCACAGATACGCAGTATTTT. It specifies CASSATGTSTDTQYF.

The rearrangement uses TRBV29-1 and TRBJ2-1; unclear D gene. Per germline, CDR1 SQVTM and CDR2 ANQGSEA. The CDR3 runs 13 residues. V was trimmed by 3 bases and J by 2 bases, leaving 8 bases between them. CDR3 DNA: TGCAGCGTTGAGGCAGATACCTACAATGAGCAGTTCTTC. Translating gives CSVEADTYNEQFF.

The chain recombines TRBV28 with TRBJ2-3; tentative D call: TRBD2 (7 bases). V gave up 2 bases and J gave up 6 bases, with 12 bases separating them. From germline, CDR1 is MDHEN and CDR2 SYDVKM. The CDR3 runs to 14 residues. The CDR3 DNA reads TGTGCCAGCAGTTTACGAGGGGGGGCCGATACGCAGTATTTT. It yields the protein CASSLRGGADTQYF.

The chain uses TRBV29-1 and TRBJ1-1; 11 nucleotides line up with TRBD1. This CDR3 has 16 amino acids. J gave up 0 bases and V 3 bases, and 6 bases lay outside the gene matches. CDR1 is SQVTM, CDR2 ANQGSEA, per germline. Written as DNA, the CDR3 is TGCAGCGTTGAGAAGGGACAGGGGGTTTTGAACACTGAAGCTTTCTTT. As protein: CSVEKGQGVLNTEAFF.

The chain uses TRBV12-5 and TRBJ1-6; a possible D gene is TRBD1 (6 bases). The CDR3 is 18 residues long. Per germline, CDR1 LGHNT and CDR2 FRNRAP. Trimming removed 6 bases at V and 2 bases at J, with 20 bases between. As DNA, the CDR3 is TGTGCTAGTGGGGGGGCACTTAGACAGGTTGCCTATAATTCACCCCTCCACTTT. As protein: CASGGALRQVAYNSPLHF.

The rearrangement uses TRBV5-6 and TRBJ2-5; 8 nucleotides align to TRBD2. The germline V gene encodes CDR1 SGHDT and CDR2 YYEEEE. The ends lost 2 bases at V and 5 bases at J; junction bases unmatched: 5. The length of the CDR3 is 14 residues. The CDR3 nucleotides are TGTGCCAGCAGCTTCTTCGGGAGGGCCGAGACCCAGTACTTC. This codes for CASSFFGRAETQYF.

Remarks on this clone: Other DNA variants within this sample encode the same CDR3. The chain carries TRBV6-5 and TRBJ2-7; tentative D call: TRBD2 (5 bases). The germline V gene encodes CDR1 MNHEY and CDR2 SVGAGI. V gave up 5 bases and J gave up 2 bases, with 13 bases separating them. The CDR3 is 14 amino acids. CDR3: CASSPAGGTYEQYF. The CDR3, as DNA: TGTGCCAGCAGTCCTGCTGGAGGAACCTACGAGCAGTACTTC.

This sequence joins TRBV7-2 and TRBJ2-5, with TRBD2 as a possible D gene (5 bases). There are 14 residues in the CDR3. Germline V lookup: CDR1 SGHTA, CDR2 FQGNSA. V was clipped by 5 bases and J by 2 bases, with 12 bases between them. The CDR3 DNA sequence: TGTGCCAGCAGCCTAAATCGGGGTCAAGAGACCCAGTACTTC. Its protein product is CASSLNRGQETQYF.

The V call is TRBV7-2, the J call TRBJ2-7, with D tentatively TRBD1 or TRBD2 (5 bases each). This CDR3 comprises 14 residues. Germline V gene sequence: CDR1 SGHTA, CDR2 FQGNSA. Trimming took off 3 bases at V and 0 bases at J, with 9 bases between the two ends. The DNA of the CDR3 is TGTGCCAGCAGCTTGGGGGTACACTCCTACGAGCAGTACTTC. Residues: CASSLGVHSYEQYF.